This T cell receptor beta chain came from a study of cytomegalovirus exposure and HLA in healthy donors (dated by TCRdb to between 2016 and 2019). With regard to the full study: An earlier analysis of 587 of the donors reported around 280 Gb of sequence data and 117 million unique TCR beta sequences obtained from roughly 170 million T cells. In an earlier analysis of roughly 600 of the donors, high-throughput TCR beta sequencing was used to judge whether each TCR beta V gene segment behaved as functional or pseudogenic. A later genetic analysis used genome-wide SNP genotypes for about three fifths of the 666 donors, treating that subset as a discovery cohort. About 5 DR-DQ haplotypes were handled as single units for association and clustering, since linkage in the cohort was strong. To predict cytomegalovirus infection status, the study brought together high-throughput TCR immunosequencing, statistical association of individual TCRs with disease status, and machine learning. A separate validation cohort of about 110 different subjects was used in addition to the roughly 640-subject first cohort. The study used immunosequencing to profile the T cell repertoires of approximately 650 subjects and linked those repertoires to cytomegalovirus serostatus. To study patterns of TCR occurrence, a later analysis re-analyzed previously published TCR beta repertoires from 650 to 750 donors and added high-resolution HLA genotyping. Rather than using new phenotypic data, the later analysis identified candidate immune exposures from TCR beta sequences and from how often those sequences occurred across donors. The study aimed to test whether signatures of past pathogen exposure could be identified by cataloging public T cell receptors. Among 300 to 450 genotyped donors of the cohort, an average of about 240,000 unique TCR beta nucleotide sequences were sequenced per donor, around a sixth of them non-productive. Of the approximately 400 genotyped donors, less than 90% were placed in the genetic ancestry cluster associated with self-reported Caucasian donors. Typing coverage differed by locus: A, B, C, DRB1 and DQB1 were typed in about 629-640 donors, DQA1 in about 510, DPA1 in roughly 590, and DPB1 in just under 490. An early release that covered some 640 HLA-typed donors contained around 300 gigabases of sequencing data and 65 million to 100 million unique TCR sequences. HLA typing covered class I and class II loci at four-digit resolution. Donor age, sex, ethnicity and CMV serostatus were compiled together with the repertoire data. Every repertoire in the discovery cohort had been generated on one and the same sequencing platform.

The cohort was made up of approximately 700 healthy bone marrow donors. Cohort members were all nominally healthy when sampled, although unrecorded immune exposures were likely present. The donor tested CMV seropositive and was one of the 289 seropositive cohort members. Every donor gave a peripheral blood sample, and the peripheral blood mononuclear cells from that sample were used for TCR beta sequencing. Genomic DNA was extracted from the blood cell samples with the Qiagen DNeasy Blood Extraction Kit. Concerning this clone itself: The antigen it recognizes is unknown. No much larger clone exists at a distance of one base, and base qualities are not known.

Results and caveats for the whole study, not just this receptor: In a later analysis, about 16,000 TCR beta sequences were associated with specific HLA alleles at a false discovery rate of 0.05. Most TCR sequences were seen in very few donors, while some public TCRs were found in many individuals. Because HLA typing was unavailable for some donors at each locus, only the typed subset was used in association tests. A later analysis reported that several top co-occurrence clusters appeared linked to parvovirus B19, influenza, CMV and Epstein-Barr virus. Because counts were too low, about 18 rarely observed V segments, including chromosome 9 orphons, were excluded from the earlier analysis of about 500 of the donors. A later analysis found that TCR association rates varied across HLA loci, with DRB1 alleles showing the most associated TCRs and HLA-C alleles the fewest. Immune exposure information for the cohort was limited to CMV serostatus. Roughly uniform sequencing depth across donors was assumed in presence/absence analyses, although this assumption may not hold. In vitro tests confirmed that a few of the cytomegalovirus-associated TCR beta chains recognize cytomegalovirus antigens. The cohort was sequenced for TCR beta chains only, and without alpha or paired-chain data the features that could be detected were limited. An association between a missense DCLRE1C variant and V-gene and J-gene trimming of TCR beta chains was found in a later genetic analysis and replicated in an independent cohort. Linkage disequilibrium might explain the correlated functional status among segregating V segments, but an unknown experimental factor could not be excluded. According to the authors, the approach could potentially be generalized to other disease states and immunological phenotypes. In the study, 150 to 200 TCR beta chains were listed as associated with cytomegalovirus. A further reported finding was that TCR beta sequences accurately predicted the HLA-A and HLA-B alleles for most subjects in the first cohort. The classifier was reported to diagnose cytomegalovirus status with high specificity and sensitivity in both the original and validation cohorts. When HLA alleles, especially DR and DQ, strongly co-occurred, TCR associations were difficult to assign to individual alleles. In an earlier analysis of fewer than 700 of the donors, most TCR beta V segments appeared in productive rearrangements about 87% or about 30% of the time, broadly matching IMGT annotations. In a later analysis, HLA-associated TCR beta chains were found to be more clonally expanded and to have lower generation probabilities than equally common non-associated chains. A cluster of highly shared sequence variants was judged likely to be a technical artifact of the sequencing pipeline. Most CMV-associated TCR beta chains appeared to be HLA-restricted in a later analysis, and the HLA associations seemed to be driven largely by CMV exposure. Compared with the roughly 670-donor mean, donors in an Asian-associated ancestry cluster had fewer N-insertions in productive TCRs, according to a later genetic analysis.

Library preparation used the immunoSEQ multiplex PCR assay. The multiplex PCR relied on a mix of 60 forward primers for TCR Vbeta segments and 13 reverse primers for TCR Jbeta segments. Amplification of the CDR3 region of rearranged TCR beta genes was performed with a multiplex PCR assay on genomic DNA. Amplified TCR beta libraries were sequenced as 87-base-pair reads on the Illumina HiSeq System. Concerning the study's data processing: In a later analysis, tens of millions of unique TCR beta chains were counted across the approximately 640 repertoires, and roughly 10 million of these chains were shared by at least two donors. Raw reads were error-corrected and collapsed into unique sequences with a nearest-neighbor algorithm that merged closely related sequences to remove PCR and sequencing errors. CDR3 sequences were aligned to IMGT reference sequences to assign V, D and J gene segments. For a sequence to be retained, at least a six-nucleotide match to both a V gene segment and a J gene segment was required. A rearrangement was called productive if the CDR3 had no stop codons and remained in frame with V and J, and every other rearrangement was called non-productive. CDR3 was defined by IMGT convention, running from the second conserved V-encoded cysteine to the conserved J-encoded phenylalanine. The earlier analysis of roughly 590 of the donors excluded any sequence lacking an unambiguous match to a single V gene segment. In an earlier analysis of approximately 590 of the donors, a V segment was called functional when productive rearrangements were above 56.7%, and segregating when the standard deviation between donors exceeded 5%. A statistical classification framework was developed to diagnose cytomegalovirus status using the catalog of TCR beta chain sequences. V and J gene assignment, in a later analysis, came from comparing TCR nucleotide sequences with IMGT/GENE-DB human TR gene sequences. The TCRdist pipeline was used in a later analysis to assign CDR3 sequences and most-parsimonious VDJ recombination scenarios. In a later analysis, each TCR beta chain was defined by its CDR3 amino acid sequence together with its V-gene family, and reads without a unique V-gene family were excluded. To address suspected cross-contamination and a sequencing artifact, a later analysis removed roughly 640 highly shared, low-generation-probability nucleotide sequences. In a later analysis, a clonal expansion index for each public chain was calculated from normalized within-repertoire ranks of inferred template counts. A later analysis computed generation probabilities with a VDJ recombination model fitted to out-of-frame rearrangements, and checked the results against IGoR. In a later analysis, hypergeometric tests were used to score TCR-TCR, TCR-HLA and TCR-CMV co-occurrence, with a repertoire-size bias correction applied to TCR pairs. In a later analysis, false discovery rates were estimated by permuting HLA or CMV assignments 20 times. In a later analysis, co-occurring TCRs were grouped with DBSCAN, and TCRdist sequence similarity was added when clustering was performed within HLA-allele-positive subsets. For co-occurrence clustering, repertoires with fewer than 30,000 or more than 120,000 public chains were excluded, along with five or six repertoires with anomalous nucleotide sharing. TCRdb took over this immuneACCESS table, retaining in-frame rearrangements with V and J assigned. Such tables are incomplete; in checked studies, under half of the missing clones stem from an unresolved V gene, and the remainder is unexplained. From that table come the V and J calls and clone size; the DNA was used to work out D and trimming. The sample table records 150,000 to 200,000 clones; approximately 81% of these occur just once. The ten largest account for approximately 2% of the sample.

The sequenced sample was PBMCs. This TCR was sampled from a woman aged 18-29 years in good health and CMV-seropositive.

The bases read TGTGCCAGCAGTGAGCCCCGACTAGCGGGGGCGAGCACAGATACGCAGTATTTT. This codes for CASSEPRLAGASTDTQYF. This receptor chain uses TRBV6-1 and TRBJ2-3, with TRBD2 matching 12 junction bases. CDR1 MNHNS and CDR2 SASEGT are derived from the germline V gene. At the junction V is shortened by 3 bases and J by 0 bases; bases outside the gene matches: 7. The CDR3 holds 18 amino acids from the cysteine to the phenylalanine. Just CDR3 DNA is preserved here, 54 bases in frame from base 1.